Below, 22 T cell receptor beta chains from the same sample are listed, as sequenced in a study of blood T cell repertoires in COVID-19. Generated by immunoSEQ multiplex PCR, the TCRdb table keeps only in-frame clones and is missing some. This sample yields about 270,000 clones, of which more than 65% are seen a single time; roughly 3% belongs to the top ten. Material for sequencing was peripheral blood. The source is a woman younger than 30 with acute or convalescent COVID-19.

A few counts support this clone. The chain recombines TRBV6-2 or TRBV6-3 with TRBJ2-7, with 7 bases that match TRBD1. Germline CDR1 MNHEY, CDR2 SVGEGT. CDR3 length equals 14 residues. V was pared by 1 base and J by 0 bases, with 0 bases of the junction left unmatched. The DNA for the CDR3 is TGTGCCAGCAGTTACTGGGACAGCTCCTACGAGCAGTACTTC. Protein sequence: CASSYWDSSYEQYF.

This sequence joins TRBV19 and TRBJ2-7; D gene ambiguous. Trimming shortened V by 0 bases and J by 0 bases, and 9 bases separated the two germline ends. CDR3 length: 15 amino acids. The germline V gene has CDR1 LNHDA and CDR2 SQIVND (reference sequence). The CDR3 region is CASSIEYGSSYEQYF. CDR3 bases: TGTGCCAGTAGTATAGAATACGGGTCCTCCTACGAGCAGTACTTC.

The V call is TRBV4-3, the J call TRBJ2-2; D possibly corresponds to TRBD2 (5 bases). The CDR3 loop spans 16 amino acids. Germline-derived CDR1 and CDR2 are LGHNA and YSLEER. V lost 4 bases, J lost 5 bases, and 17 bases lay in between. For the CDR3, the DNA is TGCGCCAGCAGCCCCCAGAGGCTCTCGGGGACCGGGGAGCTGTTTTTT. This sequence encodes CASSPQRLSGTGELFF.

The genes are TRBV28 and TRBJ1-5, with D possibly being TRBD1 (5 bases). V shed 7 bases and J shed 5 bases, with 21 bases lying between them. The CDR3 sequence is 16 residues long. Per the germline V gene, CDR1 is MDHEN and CDR2 is SYDVKM. CDR3: CASNEDKVKRDQPQHF. The CDR3 DNA reads TGTGCCAGCAATGAGGACAAGGTTAAAAGGGATCAGCCCCAGCATTTT.

This chain's CDR3 is CASSPGLAGGAETQYF. CDR3 sequence (DNA): TGTGCCAGCAGTCCGGGACTAGCGGGAGGTGCAGAGACCCAGTACTTC. This chain connects TRBV6-6 to TRBJ2-5, with 15 bases aligning to TRBD2. The CDR3 consists of 16 residues. Trimming cost V 5 bases and J 4 bases; bases outside gene matches: 5. The germline gives CDR1 MNHNY, CDR2 SVGAGI (reference sequence).

The chain combines TRBV28 with TRBJ1-3, with D possibly being TRBD1 (6 bases). The CDR3 is 19 residues long. Trimming removed 10 bases at V and 4 bases at J, with 32 bases between. CDR1 and CDR2 from the germline V gene are MDHEN and SYDVKM. CDR3 residues: CATSNMRGLGGVSGNTIYF. In nucleotides, the CDR3 is TGTGCCACCAGCAATATGCGGGGGCTCGGGGGGGTCTCCGGAAACACCATATATTTT.

The rearrangement joins TRBV10-3 to TRBJ2-7; 13 bases match TRBD2. The CDR3 has 13 amino acids. V was clipped by 6 bases and J by 5 bases; unmatched bases: 1. Looked up from germline, CDR1 is ENHRY and CDR2 is SYGVKD. This chain's CDR3 is CAIRGTSGNEQYF. CDR3 DNA sequence: TGTGCCATCAGGGGGACTAGCGGGAACGAGCAGTACTTC.

The V call is TRBV5-1, the J call TRBJ2-7, with D unresolved. Germline V gene lookup returns CDR1 SGHRS and CDR2 YFSETQ. CDR3 size: 13 residues. Trimming took 4 bases from V and 2 from J, leaving 10 bases between them. The CDR3 spells CASSRGPAYEQYF. DNA for the CDR3: TGCGCCAGCAGCCGCGGCCCAGCCTACGAGCAGTACTTC. The full variable domain, in which reference TRBV5-1 and TRBJ2-7 provide the parts outside the CDR3, is KAGVTQTPRYLIKTRGQQVTLSCSPISGHRSVSWYQQTPGQGLQFLFEYFSETQRNKGNFPGRFSGRQFSNSRSEMNVSTLELGDSALYLCASSRGPAYEQYFGPGTRLTVT.

In DNA form, the CDR3 reads TGTGCCACCCTGAAGGCCACTAGCGGGCCGAACACCGGGGAGCTGTTTTTT. Translated: CATLKATSGPNTGELFF. The J gene is TRBJ2-2, the V gene TRBV28, with 9 bases lining up with TRBD2. CDR1 is MDHEN and CDR2 is SYDVKM in the germline V gene. J gave up 0 bases and V 10 bases, and 12 bases lay outside the gene matches. CDR3 length: 17 amino acids. Filled out from reference TRBV28 and TRBJ2-2, the complete variable domain reads DVKVTQSSRYLVKRTGEKVFLECVQDMDHENMFWYRQDPGLGLRLIYFSYDVKMKEKGDIPEGYSVSREKKERFSLILESASTNQTSMYLCATLKATSGPNTGELFFGEGSRLTVL.

This clone was picked up one time. The chain links TRBV18 to TRBJ1-4; no definite D call. CDR1 KGHSH and CDR2 LQKENI come from the germline V gene. V lost 3 bases and J lost 2, with 16 bases in between. This CDR3 is built from 17 residues. The CDR3 sequence: CASSPGLLWVTNEKLFF. The CDR3, as DNA: TGTGCCAGCTCACCGGGCTTGTTGTGGGTCACTAATGAAAAACTGTTTTTT.

This clone occurred once. This chain connects TRBV19 to TRBJ2-7; a weak D match, TRBD2 (6 bases). With 10 bases removed from V and 6 bases from J, the gap between germline ends came to 13 bases. The CDR3 contains 11 residues. CDR1 and CDR2 (germline): LNHDA, SQIVND (reference sequence). The CDR3 here is CAIGGAGEQYF. The CDR3 DNA sequence: TGTGCCATCGGAGGGGCAGGCGAGCAGTACTTC. Together with reference TRBV19 and TRBJ2-7, the CDR3 gives the full variable domain: DGGITQSPKYLFRKEGQNVTLSCEQNLNHDAMYWYRQDPGQGLRLIYYSQIVNDFQKGDIAEGYSVSREKKESFPLTVTSAQKNPTAFYLCAIGGAGEQYFGPGTRLTVT.

The V call is TRBV29-1, the J call TRBJ2-1, with 7 bases fitting TRBD2. The CDR3 totals 14 residues. V gave up 4 bases and J gave up 6 bases; unmatched junction bases: 9. Germline CDR1 SQVTM, CDR2 ANQGSEA. The CDR3 coding sequence is TGCAGCGTTGTGGCTAGCGGTCAACCCAATGAGCAGTTCTTC. The encoded protein is CSVVASGQPNEQFF.

The chain uses TRBV6-2 or TRBV6-3 and TRBJ2-2; possibly TRBD1 for D (5 bases). Germline V gives CDR1 MNHEY, CDR2 SVGEGT. CDR3 size: 14 residues. Deletions cut 9 bases from V and 4 bases from J, with 15 bases between. CDR3: CASTYHRRTGELFF. The CDR3 nucleotides are TGTGCCAGTACTTACCACAGGCGCACCGGGGAGCTGTTTTTT.

V usage is TRBV7-9 and J usage is TRBJ1-4; 8 nucleotides match TRBD1. The CDR3 covers 19 residues. With 2 bases clipped from V and 0 bases from J, the junction kept 11 bases outside the gene matches. Germline CDR1 reads SEHNR; CDR2 reads FQNEAQ (reference sequence). In DNA, the CDR3 is TGTGCCAGCAGCTTACGACTCCTGGACAGGGATGCAACTAATGAAAAACTGTTTTTT. As protein: CASSLRLLDRDATNEKLFF.

The chain employs TRBV24-1 and TRBJ2-1; 7 bases are a match to TRBD1. With 5 bases clipped from V and 0 bases from J, the junction kept 3 bases outside the gene matches. The CDR3 has 15 amino acids. CDR1 and CDR2 (germline): KGHDR, SFDVKD. CDR3 nucleotides: TGTGCCACCAGTGCGGCAGGGGGCTCCTACAATGAGCAGTTCTTC. It translates to CATSAAGGSYNEQFF.

The chain uses TRBV14 and TRBJ2-3, with TRBD1 as a possible D gene (6 bases). Germline V gene data show CDR1 as SGHDN and CDR2 as FVKESK. This CDR3 is built from 17 residues. Deletions cut 1 base from V and 11 bases from J, with 25 bases between. The CDR3 coding sequence is TGTGCCAGCAGCCAAGTCCTACAGGGTCCGAACGATGTAAGGCAGTATTTT. This codes for CASSQVLQGPNDVRQYF. Full variable domain (remainder filled in from reference TRBV14 and TRBJ2-3): EAGVTQFPSHSVIEKGQTVTLRCDPISGHDNLYWYRRVMGKEIKFLLHFVKESKQDESGMPNNRFLAERTGGTYSTLKVQPAELEDSGVYFCASSQVLQGPNDVRQYFGPGTRLTVL.

The chain links TRBV18 to TRBJ2-5; 14 nucleotides align to TRBD2. Germline-derived CDR1 and CDR2 are KGHSH and LQKENI. CDR3 size: 17 residues. V trimming: 4 bases; J trimming: 3 bases; junction bases outside the gene matches: 7. Here the CDR3 reads CASSRGTSGRGKETQYF. DNA of the CDR3: TGTGCCAGCTCACGAGGGACTAGCGGGAGAGGGAAAGAGACCCAGTACTTC.

This clone was counted a few times. The chain uses TRBV5-4 and TRBJ1-4, with 11 nucleotides matching TRBD1. The CDR3 extends over 16 amino acids. Trimming cost V 0 bases and J 8 bases; bases outside gene matches: 6. Germline assignment: CDR1 SGHNT and CDR2 YYREEE (reference sequence). The CDR3 nucleotides read TGTGCCAGCAGCTTGGGGGACAGGGGGATTAGGGAAAAACTGTTTTTT. This gives the protein CASSLGDRGIREKLFF.

This clone was seen a single time. This chain joins TRBV19 and TRBJ1-1, with D maybe TRBD1 (5 bases). The length of the CDR3 is 13 residues. V was shortened by 10 bases and J by 2 bases, with 14 bases between the two germline ends. Germline V CDR1 and CDR2: LNHDA, SQIVND (reference sequence). The CDR3 sequence: CATTTEINTEAFF. CDR3 coding DNA: TGTGCCACTACGACAGAGATCAACACTGAAGCTTTCTTT.

The V and J genes are TRBV14 and TRBJ2-1; TRBD2 matches 8 bases. CDR1 is SGHDN, CDR2 FVKESK, per germline. The junction had 7 bases not matched to a gene; V was cut back by 0 bases and J by 0 bases. The CDR3 length is 18 residues. CDR3 residues: CASSQDRATSGSYNEQFF. The CDR3, as DNA: TGTGCCAGCAGCCAAGATCGGGCTACTAGCGGCTCCTACAATGAGCAGTTCTTC.

The CDR3 DNA reads TGTGCCAGCAGTTTTAAGGAGTACAATGAGCAGTTCTTC. Protein sequence: CASSFKEYNEQFF. The chain couples TRBV6-5 to TRBJ2-1; D is uncertain. Trimming cost V 4 bases and J 4 bases, with 8 bases left between them. Per the germline V gene, CDR1 is MNHEY and CDR2 is SVGAGI. The CDR3 length is 13 residues.

This clone was observed once. The chain combines TRBV6-2 or TRBV6-3 with TRBJ1-5; the D is unclear. The CDR3 is made up of 15 amino acids. The germline V gene has CDR1 MNHEY and CDR2 SVGEGT. Deletions cut 6 bases from V and 6 bases from J, with 18 bases between. The CDR3 here is CASSKQTTIGQPQHF. The CDR3 DNA reads TGTGCCAGCAGCAAACAGACGACTATAGGTCAGCCCCAGCATTTT.